This entry features one T cell receptor (beta chain) sequence. Its antigen remains unidentified. The V end lost 6 bases, the J end lost 5 bases, and 19 bases lay between the germline ends. The CDR3 loop spans 15 amino acids. Germline assignment: CDR1 SNHLY and CDR2 FYNNEI. This entry comes from a study of cytomegalovirus exposure and HLA in healthy donors. Findings and caveats of the study: According to an earlier analysis, most TCR beta V segments yielded productive rearrangements about 87% or about 30% of the time. In a later analysis, parvovirus B19, influenza, CMV and Epstein-Barr virus appeared linked to several top co-occurrence clusters.

It was with 60 Vbeta and 13 Jbeta primers that the PCR ran. Sequencing was performed with immunoSEQ multiplex PCR; in TCRdb, only in-frame clones are kept and a portion is missing. Found here are hundreds of thousands of clones, 78% of them singletons; the top ten hold approximately 3.8%. The sample comprised PBMCs. The gene calls are TRBV2 and TRBJ2-5; no firm D call. The source is a male donor in good health and CMV-seronegative. The CDR3 sequence: CASRGAGSPVETQYF. CDR3 nucleotide sequence: TGTGCCAGCAGGGGCGCCGGATCCCCCGTGGAGACCCAGTACTTC.